The sequence of this TCR beta chain was determined in a study of T cell responses to AZD1222 COVID-19 vaccine. The study, taken as a whole, reports: White British ancestry dominated among donors, who included more females, and clonal diversity was possibly underestimated. Among AZD1222 vaccinees, only five to seven were seropositive at baseline.

Note on this clone: Its antigen is unknown.

Germline V lookup: CDR1 SNHLY, CDR2 FYNNEI. V was clipped by 6 bases and J by 3 bases, with 17 bases between them. The CDR3 consists of 15 residues. Profiling relied on immunoSEQ multiplex PCR, and the TCRdb table lists in-frame clones only, not all of them. The sample records 150,000 to 200,000 clones, more than 85% being singletons. The input for sequencing was peripheral blood, taken 28 days after the second AZD1222 dose. V usage is TRBV2 and J usage is TRBJ2-5; maybe TRBD2 (5 bases). The receptor's source is an adult who received the AZD1222 COVID-19 vaccine. Here the CDR3 reads CASSRITRTKETQYF. The CDR3 DNA reads TGTGCCAGCAGCCGAATCACTAGGACCAAAGAGACCCAGTACTTC.